These 24 T cell receptor beta chains came from one sample sequenced in a study of T cell responses to AZD1222 COVID-19 vaccine (dated by TCRdb to 2020 to 2023). The time point label, as the study defines it: baseline before first vaccination. Libraries were constructed by the immunoSEQ multiplex PCR assay. Here the immuneACCESS table is served through TCRdb, limited to in-frame sequences with V and J called. Missing clones are a known gap in these copies; in checked studies unresolved V genes cover under half, and the rest lacks a known reason. Recorded for this sample are about 92,000 clones; around 87% of them occurred a single time. The top ten clonotypes cover 2.8% of the sample. Source: peripheral blood, taken on day 0 of AZD1222 vaccination. All receptors derive from an adult in good health.

The rearrangement uses TRBV11-2 and TRBJ2-7; D unresolved. The CDR3 is 11 amino acids. Germline CDR1 SGHAT, CDR2 FQNNGV. Deletions cut 6 bases from V and 2 bases from J, with 5 bases between. The CDR3 loop is CASSQPYEQYF. Written as DNA, the CDR3 is TGTGCCAGCAGTCAGCCCTACGAGCAGTACTTC.

The rearrangement joins TRBV7-9 to TRBJ1-6; possible D gene TRBD1, 5 bases. V lost 1 base to trimming and J lost 6 bases, with 7 bases between them. The V gene's germline CDR1 is SEHNR and CDR2 FQNEAQ (reference sequence). The CDR3 covers 14 residues. The chain's CDR3 is CASSLVQVNSPLHF. CDR3 DNA sequence: TGTGCCAGCAGCTTAGTACAGGTTAATTCACCCCTCCACTTT.

The chain combines TRBV28 with TRBJ2-1; 8 bases agree with TRBD2. This CDR3 is 16 amino acids long. CDR1 and CDR2 from the germline V gene are MDHEN and SYDVKM. The V segment lost 6 bases and the J segment 7 bases; nucleotides outside the gene matches: 14. DNA for the CDR3: TGTGCCAGCAGCTCCTCCTATAGCGGGATATTAAATGAGCAGTTCTTC. Protein: CASSSSYSGILNEQFF.

V is TRBV27 and J is TRBJ1-5; D perhaps matches TRBD1 (5 bases). The CDR3 contains 12 residues. Germline V lookup: CDR1 MNHEY, CDR2 SMNVEV (reference sequence). V shed 8 bases and J shed 4 bases, with 9 bases lying between them. DNA of the CDR3: TGTGCCAGCGGGCAGGGAAATCAGCCCCAGCATTTT. Translated: CASGQGNQPQHF.

V gene TRBV3-1 (or the pseudogene TRBV3-2) combines with J gene TRBJ1-1, with D maybe TRBD1 (5 bases). This CDR3 is 16 amino acids long. Looked up from germline, CDR1 is LGHDT and CDR2 is YNNKEL (reference sequence). The V end lost 5 bases, the J end lost 0 bases, and 16 bases lay between the germline ends. The CDR3 region is CASSAKDTRLNTEAFF. The DNA of the CDR3 is TGTGCCAGCAGCGCTAAGGACACTCGCTTGAACACTGAAGCTTTCTTT.

The CDR3 coding sequence is TGTGCCAGCTCACCCTGGGACTGGAGGGGGAACACTGAAGCTTTCTTT. It is translated as CASSPWDWRGNTEAFF. The rearrangement uses TRBV18 and TRBJ1-1; TRBD1 might be the D (5 bases). This CDR3 contains 16 residues. V was clipped by 3 bases and J by 1 base, with 15 bases between them. The germline gives CDR1 KGHSH, CDR2 LQKENI. The variable domain in full, completed from reference TRBV18 and TRBJ1-1, reads NAGVMQNPRHLVRRRGQEARLRCSPMKGHSHVYWYRQLPEEGLKFMVYLQKENIIDESGMPKERFSAEFPKEGPSILRIQQVVRGDSAAYFCASSPWDWRGNTEAFFGQGTRLTVV.

The rearrangement links TRBV5-1 to TRBJ1-1; 7 bases agree with TRBD1. Trimming cost V 1 base and J 0 bases; bases outside gene matches: 12. This CDR3 has 18 amino acids. Germline CDR1 SGHRS, CDR2 YFSETQ. CDR3 sequence (DNA): TGCGCCAGCAGCTTGTTCCGGACAGGTGAAATCTTGAACACTGAAGCTTTCTTT. Protein product: CASSLFRTGEILNTEAFF. Together with reference TRBV5-1 and TRBJ1-1, the CDR3 gives the full variable domain: KAGVTQTPRYLIKTRGQQVTLSCSPISGHRSVSWYQQTPGQGLQFLFEYFSETQRNKGNFPGRFSGRQFSNSRSEMNVSTLELGDSALYLCASSLFRTGEILNTEAFFGQGTRLTVV.

The rearrangement uses TRBV12-3 or TRBV12-4 and TRBJ2-3; D is unresolved. The CDR3 loop spans 13 amino acids. Trimming pared 7 bases from V and 2 bases from J, leaving 10 bases between. In DNA, the CDR3 is TGTGCCAGCACCCCCGGGTACACAGATACGCAGTATTTT. It yields the protein CASTPGYTDTQYF.

The rearrangement joins TRBV2 to TRBJ2-6; no reliable D call. Germline lookup yields CDR1 SNHLY and CDR2 FYNNEI. Trimming left V 5 bases short and J 0 bases short, with 11 bases between. The CDR3 is 16 amino acids. Here the CDR3 DNA reads TGTGCCAGCAGTCGCGGACGGTTCTCTGGGGCCAACGTCCTGACTTTC. This gives the protein CASSRGRFSGANVLTF.

In this sample, this clone turned up once. This chain joins TRBV3-1 (or the pseudogene TRBV3-2) and TRBJ1-6; 8 bases fit TRBD1. Losses at the gene ends were 4 bases for V and 10 bases for J; bases not matched to a gene: 12. The CDR3 totals 16 residues. Germline CDR1 reads LGHDT; CDR2 reads YNNKEL (reference sequence). CDR3 bases: TGTGCCAGCAGCCTACGAAGGACAGGGTTTAACTCACCCCTCCACTTT. It codes for CASSLRRTGFNSPLHF.

The chain combines TRBV4-3 with TRBJ2-1; TRBD1 is a possible D gene (5 bases). V lost 4 bases, J lost 6 bases, and 16 bases lay in between. The CDR3 is 15 residues long. Germline assignment: CDR1 LGHNA and CDR2 YSLEER. The CDR3 bases are TGCGCCAGCAGCCGCAATGCCTGGCAGGGCAATGAGCAGTTCTTC. Its translation: CASSRNAWQGNEQFF.

V usage is TRBV13 and J usage is TRBJ2-3; perhaps TRBD2 as D (11 bases). There are 22 residues in the CDR3. The germline V gene has CDR1 PRHDT and CDR2 FYEKMQ (reference sequence). V shed 4 bases and J shed 2 bases, with 34 bases lying between them. CDR3 in DNA: TGTGCCAGCAGCTCCCGGGACAGGGGCTCCCCCGGGACTAGCGGTACCACAGATACGCAGTATTTT. Its translation: CASSSRDRGSPGTSGTTDTQYF.

The CDR3 spells CASSMGLAGNEQFF. In DNA form, the CDR3 reads TGTGCCAGTAGTATGGGACTAGCGGGGAATGAGCAGTTCTTC. The V and J genes are TRBV19 and TRBJ2-1; TRBD2 agrees at 13 bases. Unmatched junction bases numbered 0, after V lost 3 bases and J lost 7 bases. The CDR3 is 14 amino acids. Germline values: CDR1 LNHDA, CDR2 SQIVND (reference sequence).

The chain employs TRBV5-6 and TRBJ2-7; 14 bases are shared with TRBD2. Germline V gives CDR1 SGHDT, CDR2 YYEEEE. With V trimmed by 3 bases and J by 8 bases, 10 bases remained unmatched. The CDR3 consists of 16 residues. The CDR3 nucleotides are TGTGCCAGCAGCTCCTACGGGACTAGCGGGAGACTAAAGCAGTACTTC. Translation: CASSSYGTSGRLKQYF.

The V and J genes are TRBV10-3 and TRBJ2-1; 10 positions match TRBD2. V shed 4 bases and J 1 base; nucleotides not matched to a gene: 10. Germline V gene sequence: CDR1 ENHRY, CDR2 SYGVKD. The CDR3 consists of 18 residues. This CDR3 reads CAISGASGRDRSYNEQFF. CDR3 nucleotides: TGTGCCATCAGTGGGGCTAGCGGGAGAGATCGGTCCTACAATGAGCAGTTCTTC.

This clone was seen only once. The chain joins TRBV12-2 to TRBJ1-5. TRBV12-2 is reported as a pseudogene. CDR3 size: 13 residues. Here the CDR3 DNA reads TGTGCAAGTCGCTTAGTTCATTGGGGGCCCCAGCATTTT. Translation: CASRLVHWGPQHF.

This sequence joins TRBV5-5 and TRBJ2-3; 7 positions agree with TRBD2. This CDR3 is 16 amino acids long. In germline, CDR1 is SGHKS, CDR2 YYEKEE (reference sequence). V lost 0 bases, J lost 2 bases, and 6 bases stayed unmatched. CDR3 protein: CASSLDVSGLTDTQYF. For the CDR3, the DNA is TGTGCCAGCAGCTTGGACGTTAGCGGGCTCACAGATACGCAGTATTTT. Complete variable domain (other parts from reference TRBV5-5 and TRBJ2-3): DAGVTQSPTHLIKTRGQQVTLRCSPISGHKSVSWYQQVLGQGPQFIFQYYEKEERGRGNFPDRFSARQFPNYSSELNVNALLLGDSALYLCASSLDVSGLTDTQYFGPGTRLTVL.

The chain is built from TRBV19 and TRBJ2-6; D is undetermined. Germline V gene lookup returns CDR1 LNHDA and CDR2 SQIVND (reference sequence). CDR3 length: 16 residues. V was trimmed by 1 base and J by 2 bases, leaving 9 bases between them. The CDR3 loop is CASSIVQTAGANVLTF. CDR3 in DNA: TGTGCCAGTAGTATAGTACAGACGGCTGGGGCCAACGTCCTGACTTTC.

The rearrangement joins TRBV9 to TRBJ1-1; no reliable D call. CDR3 length: 13 amino acids. The germline V gene has CDR1 SGDLS and CDR2 YYNGEE. Trimming removed 2 bases at V and 9 bases at J, with 14 bases between. The CDR3 loop reads CASSVGKFNQAFF. The CDR3 DNA reads as TGTGCCAGCAGCGTCGGAAAGTTTAATCAAGCTTTCTTT.

The rearrangement joins TRBV15 to TRBJ1-6; no firm D call. CDR1 and CDR2 (germline): LNHNV, YYDKDF (reference sequence). The V and J ends lost 4 bases and 11 bases respectively, with 15 bases between them. This CDR3 region has 14 residues. CDR3 sequence reads: CATSTDTRGPPLHF. As DNA, the CDR3 is TGTGCCACCAGCACAGATACCAGAGGGCCACCCCTCCACTTT.

A word on this clone: The same CDR3 arises from other DNA sequences in this sample as well. The rearrangement uses TRBV5-1 and TRBJ2-1; D unresolved. V lost 0 bases and J 0 bases, leaving 4 bases between the germline ends. From germline, CDR1 is SGHRS and CDR2 YFSETQ. The CDR3 runs 14 residues. CDR3 sequence reads: CASSLGDSYNEQFF. DNA of the CDR3: TGCGCCAGCAGCTTGGGTGACTCCTACAATGAGCAGTTCTTC.

J is TRBJ2-5 and V is TRBV3-1 (or the pseudogene TRBV3-2), with 9 bases that match TRBD2. The V gene end was trimmed by 1 base and the J gene end by 5 bases; junction bases not matched to a gene: 8. Germline V gene lookup returns CDR1 LGHDT and CDR2 YNNKEL (reference sequence). This CDR3 is built from 16 residues. CDR3 sequence reads: CASSQAFSGSGETQYF. For the CDR3, the DNA is TGTGCCAGCAGCCAAGCCTTTAGCGGGAGCGGGGAGACCCAGTACTTC.

This CDR3 reads CASSQGGLASNEQFF. Here the CDR3 DNA reads TGTGCCAGCAGCCAAGGCGGACTAGCAAGCAATGAGCAGTTCTTC. The chain is built from TRBV3-1 (or the pseudogene TRBV3-2) and TRBJ2-1; 8 bases match TRBD2. This CDR3 is 15 amino acids long. Germline assignment: CDR1 LGHDT and CDR2 YNNKEL (reference sequence). Trimming cost V 1 base and J 6 bases; bases outside gene matches: 5.

The J gene is TRBJ1-4, the V gene TRBV7-2; unclear D gene. V shed 4 bases and J shed 0 bases, with 12 bases lying between them. Germline lookup yields CDR1 SGHTA and CDR2 FQGNSA. The CDR3 sequence is 16 residues long. The CDR3 region is CASSSRPPATNEKLFF. CDR3 nucleotides: TGTGCCAGCAGCTCTAGACCGCCTGCAACTAATGAAAAACTGTTTTTT.